The 20 T cell receptor beta chains presented below share a single source sample, sequenced in a study of cytomegalovirus exposure and HLA in healthy donors. Method: immunoSEQ multiplex PCR; TCRdb's copy keeps in-frame clones and lacks some. The sample includes about 48,000 clones, 80% to 90% seen only once; the top ten take less than 7%. Sequencing used PBMCs. Receptors originate from a woman in her twenties or thirties in good health and CMV-seronegative.

The J gene is TRBJ1-1, the V gene TRBV9, with D perhaps TRBD1 (5 bases). CDR1 is SGDLS and CDR2 is YYNGEE in the germline V gene. Trimming cost V 3 bases and J 8 bases, with 11 bases left between them. The CDR3 has 12 amino acids. In DNA, the CDR3 is TGTGCCAGCAGCGCATACGACAGCGAAGCTTTCTTT. Its translation is CASSAYDSEAFF.

The CDR3: CASRPDRVSNQPQHF. The CDR3 nucleotides read TGTGCCAGCAGACCCGACAGGGTGAGCAATCAGCCCCAGCATTTT. J is TRBJ1-5 and V is TRBV6-5; the match to TRBD1 covers 7 bases. V shed 6 bases, J shed 1 base, and the junction held 6 bases outside the gene matches. The CDR3 loop spans 15 amino acids. From germline, CDR1 is MNHEY and CDR2 SVGAGI.

The chain links TRBV29-1 to TRBJ1-1; 9 bases agree with TRBD1. CDR3 length: 17 residues. Unmatched junction bases numbered 13, after V lost 3 bases and J lost 2 bases. Germline CDR1 is SQVTM and CDR2 is ANQGSEA. Here the CDR3 DNA reads TGCAGCGTTGAGGAAACAGGGGGCCCGAGGGGAAACACTGAAGCTTTCTTT. This gives the protein CSVEETGGPRGNTEAFF.

The CDR3 reads CATEVGSSYNEQFF. The DNA for the CDR3 is TGTGCCACTGAGGTAGGGAGCTCCTACAATGAGCAGTTCTTC. The chain uses TRBV6-1 and TRBJ2-1, with a possible D match to TRBD2 (5 bases). The length of the CDR3 is 14 residues. V lost 10 bases, J lost 0 bases, and 13 bases lay in between. Germline lookup yields CDR1 MNHNS and CDR2 SASEGT.

The gene calls are TRBV5-1 and TRBJ1-1; 8 positions match TRBD1. Germline V gene data show CDR1 as SGHRS and CDR2 as YFSETQ. The CDR3 loop spans 13 amino acids. Losses at the gene ends were 4 bases for V and 3 bases for J; bases not matched to a gene: 2. CDR3 region: CASSLQGDTEAFF. Here the CDR3 DNA reads TGCGCCAGCAGCCTACAGGGGGACACTGAAGCTTTCTTT. Full variable domain (missing parts from reference TRBV5-1 and TRBJ1-1): KAGVTQTPRYLIKTRGQQVTLSCSPISGHRSVSWYQQTPGQGLQFLFEYFSETQRNKGNFPGRFSGRQFSNSRSEMNVSTLELGDSALYLCASSLQGDTEAFFGQGTRLTVV.

J is TRBJ2-7 and V is TRBV27; 10 bases match TRBD1. Germline CDR1 is MNHEY and CDR2 is SMNVEV (reference sequence). The CDR3 totals 14 residues. V was pared by 5 bases and J by 3 bases, with 4 bases of the junction left unmatched. Here the CDR3 DNA reads TGTGCCAGCAGTCCTTGGACAGGGGGCTACGAGCAGTACTTC. This gives the protein CASSPWTGGYEQYF.

The CDR3 here is CAIKGPGGREQYF. The CDR3 DNA sequence: TGTGCCATCAAAGGACCGGGGGGCCGCGAGCAGTACTTC. The V call is TRBV10-3, the J call TRBJ2-7, with D maybe TRBD2 (7 bases). There are 13 residues in the CDR3. Germline loops: CDR1 ENHRY, CDR2 SYGVKD. Trimming removed 7 bases from V and 6 bases from J, with 16 bases in between.

The chain joins TRBV4-3 to TRBJ2-7; D possibly corresponds to TRBD1 (5 bases). Looked up from germline, CDR1 is LGHNA and CDR2 is YSLEER. This CDR3 has 13 residues. Trimming removed 0 bases at V and 6 bases at J, with 9 bases between. The chain's CDR3 is CASSQDWGSEQYF. CDR3 coding DNA: TGCGCCAGCAGCCAAGATTGGGGCAGCGAGCAGTACTTC.

The chain uses TRBV19 and TRBJ2-6; possibly TRBD1 for D (6 bases). The CDR3 contains 18 residues. CDR1 and CDR2 (germline): LNHDA, SQIVND (reference sequence). Trimming shortened V by 1 base and J by 0 bases, and 13 bases separated the two germline ends. CDR3 sequence: CASSIAGTTRSGANVLTF. As DNA, the CDR3 is TGTGCCAGTAGTATAGCCGGGACAACACGCTCTGGGGCCAACGTCCTGACTTTC. Complete variable domain (other parts from reference TRBV19 and TRBJ2-6): DGGITQSPKYLFRKEGQNVTLSCEQNLNHDAMYWYRQDPGQGLRLIYYSQIVNDFQKGDIAEGYSVSREKKESFPLTVTSAQKNPTAFYLCASSIAGTTRSGANVLTFGAGSRLTVL.

This clone has a handful of counts. The genes are TRBV5-1 and TRBJ2-5; weak D call: TRBD1 (6 bases). V shed 4 bases and J shed 5 bases, with 15 bases lying between them. The CDR3 has 14 amino acids. Germline V gene lookup returns CDR1 SGHRS and CDR2 YFSETQ. The CDR3 coding sequence is TGCGCCAGCAGCGGGGGCGACCTGCTGGAGACCCAGTACTTC. Translating it yields CASSGGDLLETQYF. The full variable domain, in which reference TRBV5-1 and TRBJ2-5 provide the parts outside the CDR3, is KAGVTQTPRYLIKTRGQQVTLSCSPISGHRSVSWYQQTPGQGLQFLFEYFSETQRNKGNFPGRFSGRQFSNSRSEMNVSTLELGDSALYLCASSGGDLLETQYFGPGTRLLVL.

The CDR3 here is CASSLEGGIRKTQYF. CDR3 nucleotides: TGTGCCAGCAGTTTAGAAGGGGGAATTAGGAAGACCCAGTACTTC. This rearrangement joins TRBV28 to TRBJ2-5, with a tentative D call TRBD1 (6 bases). Germline V lookup: CDR1 MDHEN, CDR2 SYDVKM. Trimming took off 2 bases at V and 6 bases at J, with 16 bases between the two ends. This CDR3 comprises 15 residues.

The J gene is TRBJ2-7, the V gene TRBV28, with TRBD2 matching 12 bases. J was trimmed by 1 base and V by 5 bases; bases with no gene match: 0. Germline V gene lookup returns CDR1 MDHEN and CDR2 SYDVKM. CDR3 length equals 14 residues. The CDR3 region has the DNA TGTGCCAGCAGTCTAGCGGGAGGGTCCTACGAGCAGTACTTC. This gives the protein CASSLAGGSYEQYF.

This clone was counted a single time. The rearrangement joins TRBV15 to TRBJ2-3; 10 nucleotides align to TRBD1. V lost 0 bases and J lost 6; bases outside the gene matches: 12. CDR3 size: 18 residues. CDR1 and CDR2 (germline): LNHNV, YYDKDF (reference sequence). The CDR3 protein is CATSRDRATGGAEDTQYF. The CDR3 region has the DNA TGTGCCACCAGCAGAGATAGGGCGACAGGGGGCGCCGAGGATACGCAGTATTTT.

This chain uses TRBV5-1 with TRBJ2-2; 11 bases align to TRBD2. Losses at the gene ends were 4 bases for V and 6 bases for J; bases not matched to a gene: 11. Germline V gives CDR1 SGHRS, CDR2 YFSETQ. The CDR3 spans 17 residues. The CDR3 here is CASSPYPGLAVPGELFF. DNA of the CDR3: TGCGCCAGCAGCCCGTACCCGGGACTAGCGGTCCCCGGGGAGCTGTTTTTT.

The chain recombines TRBV28 with TRBJ1-1, with 7 bases matching TRBD1. Germline values: CDR1 MDHEN, CDR2 SYDVKM. The trim removed 4 bases at V and 4 bases at J, leaving 6 bases unmatched. This CDR3 has 14 amino acids. This CDR3 reads CASSSGQASTEAFF. In nucleotides, the CDR3 is TGTGCCAGCAGTTCTGGACAGGCGAGCACTGAAGCTTTCTTT.

This clone was picked up one time. This chain joins TRBV28 and TRBJ1-3; possible D gene TRBD1, 5 bases. Germline values: CDR1 MDHEN, CDR2 SYDVKM. The CDR3 loop spans 16 amino acids. V lost 5 bases to trimming and J lost 0 bases, with 14 bases between them. DNA for the CDR3: TGTGCCAGCAGTCCCCTCGACAGATCCTCTGGAAACACCATATATTTT. Its translation: CASSPLDRSSGNTIYF.

This chain joins TRBV28 and TRBJ2-1, with 7 bases lining up with TRBD1. The V and J ends lost 4 bases and 5 bases, in that order; junction bases with no gene match: 8. CDR3 length: 15 amino acids. The germline gives CDR1 MDHEN, CDR2 SYDVKM. This chain's CDR3 is CASSSQGPADNEQFF. In DNA, the CDR3 is TGTGCCAGCAGTTCACAGGGGCCGGCGGACAATGAGCAGTTCTTC.

The chain joins TRBV27 to TRBJ1-2; D ambiguous. The V end lost 5 bases, the J end lost 3 bases, and 13 bases lay between the germline ends. The CDR3 spans 14 residues. Germline CDR1 is MNHEY and CDR2 is SMNVEV (reference sequence). The CDR3 region is CASSLGTEHYGYTF. CDR3 sequence (DNA): TGTGCCAGCAGTCTCGGCACAGAGCACTATGGCTACACCTTC.

The chain joins TRBV5-1 to TRBJ2-1, with TRBD2 matching 8 bases. Germline CDR1 is SGHRS and CDR2 is YFSETQ. This CDR3 comprises 16 residues. V lost 4 bases, J lost 3 bases, and 9 bases stayed unmatched. For the CDR3, the DNA is TGCGCCAGCAGCCTCCAGGGAGCGGGAGTCTACAATGAGCAGTTCTTC. It yields the protein CASSLQGAGVYNEQFF.

The chain employs TRBV15 and TRBJ2-1; the D gene is possibly TRBD1 (5 bases). Trimming took off 0 bases at V and 9 bases at J, with 12 bases between the two ends. CDR1 LNHNV and CDR2 YYDKDF come from the germline V gene (reference sequence). The CDR3 consists of 14 residues. The CDR3, as DNA: TGTGCCACCAGCAGAGATAAGGGGCGCGGTGAGCAGTTCTTC. This sequence encodes CATSRDKGRGEQFF.